The clone carrying this T cell receptor (beta chain) showed up just a few times. MiXCR, run by TCRdb on the 5' RACE reads, gives a single entry per CDR3 protein. This sample has approximately 400,000 distinct CDR3 sequences, with 24% found just once. The CDR3 is 17 residues long. V was clipped by 0 bases and J by 7 bases; unmatched bases: 12. CDR1 and CDR2 from the germline V gene are MNHEY and SVGAGI. The sample belongs to a study of T-cell memory formation after mild COVID-19. The chain employs TRBV6-5 and TRBJ2-7, with 10 bases identical to TRBD2. The sequenced material came from PBMCs or a T cell subset sorted from them (not recorded which). This clonotype originated in an adult woman who had mild COVID-19 (a few samples of this study predate the infection). Cell type and time point are not known. CDR3 sequence: CASSYSSLVLAGEEQYF. The CDR3 DNA reads as TGTGCCAGCAGTTACTCGAGTTTGGTGCTAGCGGGAGAAGAGCAGTACTTC.